Reported below is one T cell receptor (beta chain). Its antigen is undetermined. The CDR3 totals 15 residues. Trimming took 1 base from V and 4 from J, leaving 13 bases between them. CDR1 and CDR2 (germline): SGHTA, FQGTGA. These data belong to a study of CD8 T cells in Susac syndrome. Study-wide results and limits: The total CD8+ repertoires contained some 15 Susac-specific public clones, and the CD8+ TEMRA repertoires contained a few.

Sequencing of TCR beta was undertaken in CD8+ and CD4+ T cells derived from blood. While CD8+ and CD4+ T cells were isolated negatively, TEMRA cells were enriched by FACS. The RNA input was roughly 0.45 to 1 ug, and it was reverse transcribed with random hexamers. TCRdb ran MiXCR on the immunoSEQ multiplex PCR reads and lists one entry per CDR3 protein. The sample yields 100,000 to 150,000 distinct CDR3 sequences, over 85% seen once. The chain is built from TRBV7-3 and TRBJ1-2, with D unclear. The sample was CD8+ T cells from PBMCs. The sequence derives from a human donor with Susac syndrome. The CDR3 DNA follows: TGTGCCAGCAGCTTAAACCCGACCGGGCCCTATGGCTACACCTTC. Its protein product is CASSLNPTGPYGYTF.